This record looks at one TCR beta chain sequence and its context. This clonotype was counted ten times or more. The antigen this receptor binds is unknown. Base qualities are not recorded, but no much larger clone differs from it by a single base. CDR3 length: 16 amino acids, cysteine to phenylalanine. The CDR3 DNA has 48 bases and is translated from base 1. Relative to germline, V is missing 6 bases and J is missing 2 bases, with 6 bases of the junction outside any gene match. In the germline V gene (reference sequence), CDR1 corresponds to MNHEY and CDR2 to SMNVEV. The source of the sample is a study of T cells in Graves' hyperthyroidism and ophthalmopathy (dated by TCRdb to the late 2010s). The study in broad terms: Peripheral blood samples were taken at the time of initial diagnosis, prior to any treatment. A discovery cohort of roughly 96 patients, roughly 40 with Graves' ophthalmopathy and 57 with stable Graves' hyperthyroidism, was used to find distinguishing TCR V-J signatures. Prospective prediction of ophthalmopathy was tested in an independent validation cohort of some 19 hyperthyroidism patients and around 16 patients who later progressed to ophthalmopathy. The 90 to 100 discovery patients were randomly divided into training and test sets at a 7:3 ratio. The study also compared thyroid tissue and blood T-cell repertoires from five or six Graves' hyperthyroidism patients. Once sampling was done, hyperthyroidism patients were given methimazole at a starting dose of 30 mg daily, whereas ophthalmopathy patients were given high-dose intravenous methylprednisolone. According to the paper, TCR Vbeta CDR3 sequencing was carried out on about 140 peripheral blood samples, which came from some 41 ophthalmopathy, around 75 hyperthyroidism and roughly 17 progressor patients. On the study overall, not on this receptor specifically: Sample size was not statistically predetermined, and investigators were not blinded to group allocation. A 13 V-J signature model separated ophthalmopathy from stable hyperthyroidism, with around 91% sensitivity and 81.08% specificity in cross-validation and 80%/75% in testing. Blood samples also contained most of the expanded thyroid clonotypes (frequency above 0.001), which suggests that blood repertoires may reflect thyroid immune responses. During validation, the model predicted progression to ophthalmopathy a median of around six months ahead of onset, with around 70% sensitivity and roughly 72% specificity.

TCR beta CDR3 regions were amplified from RNA transcripts. The first round of RT-PCR for the TCR CDR3 was performed with the HTBI primer set and the Qiagen OneStep RT-PCR kit. The libraries were constructed in a second round of multiplex PCR and then size-selected and purified. Sequencing of the libraries was done on an Illumina HiSeq2000 using paired-end 100 bp reads. The original pipeline was this. SOAPnuke was used to process the raw data, removing reads that contained adapters or uncalled bases, had a mean Phred below 15, or lacked an exact match to the constant primer or identifier. COPE v1.2.5 was used to merge high-quality paired reads, and clonotypes were defined as unique nucleotide sequences. MiTCR v1.1 was used to align the clonotypes against IMGT TRBV, TRBD and TRBJ reference segments. The analysis included only V-J combinations with a frequency above 0.0001, which together covered more than 98% of the repertoires. The TCS score was defined as the ratio of F50 (clonal expansion) to E x V (chaos), calculated using BLOSUM62-based TCRdist between CDR3 peptides within each V-J. Welch's t-statistics and random forest reduced 500 to 550 V-J features to 13, which were used in a naive Bayes classifier (R e1071). The public reads were run again by TCRdb, first through fastp at Q25 and then through MiXCR, and only productive beta chains were kept. When rows share a CDR3 protein, they turn into one entry using the most common DNA and genes. TCRdb, not the original authors, processed these V and J calls. Here the sample has about 360,000 distinct CDR3 sequences; 20% to 30% occur a single time. Clones ranked in the top ten supply 73% of the sample.

A patient counted as having stable Graves' hyperthyroidism if no progression to ophthalmopathy occurred over 18 months of follow-up. Hyperthyroidism patients were aged 18 to 65 years and newly diagnosed, with disease duration of less than 2 months. The study excluded patients with uncontrolled infections, other autoimmune diseases, pregnancy or lactation. Diagnoses relied on clinical symptoms, serum thyroxine and TRAb, thyroid ultrasound and orbital computed tomography. PBMCs were isolated from 10 ml of fresh peripheral blood by Ficoll-Paque density gradient centrifugation. Total RNA was extracted with Trizol reagent, and quality was checked on an Agilent 2100 Bioanalyzer.

This chain joins TRBV27 to TRBJ2-3; 12 junctional bases match TRBD2. This clonotype was obtained from a man aged 45-65 years with Graves' hyperthyroidism. Sequencing used blood. The DNA sequence is given as TGTGCCAGCAGCTATCCTAGCGGGAGGGCCACAGATACGCAGTATTTT. This gives the protein CASSYPSGRATDTQYF.